This T cell receptor (beta chain) was observed in a study of T cell responses to AZD1222 COVID-19 vaccine. Some clones are missing from TCRdb's copy, which holds only in-frame ones; the method was immunoSEQ multiplex PCR. The repertoire holds around 160,000 clones, 92% seen once, with roughly 0.98% in the top ten. This clone was seen only once. The antigen is not known. This CDR3 contains 14 residues. Per germline, CDR1 MNHEY and CDR2 SMNVEV (reference sequence). V dropped 6 bases and J dropped 5; count of bases not matched to a gene: 7. Study-level findings and limits: The study sampled repertoires only after the peak T cell response. Spike-specific TCR breadth rose after two AZD1222 doses, and depth rose as well. At study baseline, merely several AZD1222 recipients were seropositive. A reported finding is that nearly half of spike-specific TCRs target unmutated variant regions.

The clonotype comes from an adult who received the AZD1222 COVID-19 vaccine. Sequenced material: peripheral blood, taken 28 days after the second AZD1222 dose. The chain combines TRBV27 with TRBJ1-2; 9 bases are shared with TRBD1. CDR3 in DNA: TGTGCCAGCAGGGTTGACAGGGGGAATTATGGCTACACCTTC. Amino acid sequence: CASRVDRGNYGYTF.